This T cell receptor beta chain derives from a study of blood T cell repertoires in COVID-19. Background on the study: Acute and convalescent COVID-19 specimens originated in the United States, Italy and Spain.

Those who participated ranged in age from roughly 18 to 90 years and resided in roughly 26 US areas. Participants had their cohort set by participant-reported clinical history. The germline V and J ends were trimmed by 0 bases and 8 bases, with 14 bases remaining between them. The CDR3 contains 14 residues. Germline loops: CDR1 SGHTS, CDR2 YDEGEE. Authors' data handling: Estimated nucleated cell counts came from reference gene primer amplification. Profiling relied on immunoSEQ multiplex PCR, and the TCRdb table lists in-frame clones only, not all of them. V and J calls and clone size are as listed in that table; D and trimming were resolved from the DNA. The repertoire includes roughly 380,000 clones, almost 90% of them detected once, and approximately 0.97% sits in the top ten.

The gene calls are TRBV5-8 and TRBJ1-1, with D possibly being TRBD1 (5 bases). The source of this sequence is a woman aged 25 to 39 who had been exposed to COVID-19. Sequencing was performed on PBMCs or T cells enriched from blood (not recorded which). For the CDR3, the DNA is TGTGCCAGCAGCTTGGACCTTGGGGCGGTCGAAGCTTTCTTT. Residues: CASSLDLGAVEAFF.